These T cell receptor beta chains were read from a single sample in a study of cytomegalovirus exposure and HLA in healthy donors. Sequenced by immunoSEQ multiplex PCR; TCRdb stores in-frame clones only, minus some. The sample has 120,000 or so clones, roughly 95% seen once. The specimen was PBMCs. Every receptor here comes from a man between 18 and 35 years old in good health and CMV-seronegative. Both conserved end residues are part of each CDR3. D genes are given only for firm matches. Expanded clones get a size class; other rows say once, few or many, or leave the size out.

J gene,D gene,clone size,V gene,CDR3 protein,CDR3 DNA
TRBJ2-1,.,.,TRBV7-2,CASSFGYNEQFF,TGTGCCAGCAGCTTCGGGTACAATGAGCAGTTCTTC
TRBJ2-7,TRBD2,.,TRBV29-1,CSAMTSGRYEQYF,TGCAGCGCGATGACTAGCGGGAGGTACGAGCAGTACTTC
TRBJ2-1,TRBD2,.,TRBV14,CASSLRLAGDHEQFF,TGTGCCAGCAGCCTTCGACTAGCGGGAGACCATGAGCAGTTCTTC
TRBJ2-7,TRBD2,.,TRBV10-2,CASTGLAATYEQYF,TGCGCCAGCACCGGACTAGCGGCCACCTACGAGCAGTACTTC
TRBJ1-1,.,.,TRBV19,CASSIYVNTEAFF,TGTGCCAGTAGTATCTACGTGAACACTGAAGCTTTCTTT
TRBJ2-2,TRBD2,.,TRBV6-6,CASRGGLAVNTGELFF,TGTGCCAGCAGGGGGGGACTAGCCGTCAACACCGGGGAGCTGTTTTTT
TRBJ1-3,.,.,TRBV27,CASSLPSHSGNTIYF,TGTGCCAGCAGTTTACCCAGTCACTCTGGAAACACCATATATTTT
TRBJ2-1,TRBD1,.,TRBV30,CAWLLQGLNEQFF,TGTGCCTGGCTCCTACAGGGGCTGAATGAGCAGTTCTTC
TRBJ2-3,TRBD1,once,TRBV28,CAIRPGQILDTQYF,TGTGCCATAAGACCGGGACAGATTTTAGATACGCAGTATTTT
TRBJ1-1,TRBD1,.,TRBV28,CASSFPGTGGTEAFF,TGTGCCAGCAGTTTTCCCGGGACAGGGGGCACTGAAGCTTTCTTT
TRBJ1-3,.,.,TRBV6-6,CASSYSSGRGNTIYF,TGTGCCAGCAGTTATAGCTCGGGAAGAGGAAACACCATATATTTT
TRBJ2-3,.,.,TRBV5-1,CASSPRTASTDTQYF,TGCGCCAGCAGCCCAAGAACAGCTAGCACAGATACGCAGTATTTT
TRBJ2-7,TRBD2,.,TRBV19,CASSIDSGSSLDEQYF,TGTGCCAGTAGTATCGATAGCGGGAGTTCGTTGGACGAGCAGTACTTC
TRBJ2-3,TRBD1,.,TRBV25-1,CASSADRGGGVTDTQYF,TGTGCCAGCAGTGCAGACAGGGGAGGAGGTGTAACAGATACGCAGTATTTT
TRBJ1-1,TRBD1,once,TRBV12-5,CASALGTVLENTEAFF,TGTGCTAGTGCCCTGGGGACAGTCTTGGAGAACACTGAAGCTTTCTTT
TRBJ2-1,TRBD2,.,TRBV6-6,CAASGRRTYNEQFF,TGTGCCGCAAGCGGGAGAAGGACTTACAATGAGCAGTTCTTC
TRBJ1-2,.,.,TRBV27,CASRRTGNYGYTF,TGTGCCAGCAGAAGAACAGGGAACTATGGCTACACCTTC
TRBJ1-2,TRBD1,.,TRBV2,CASSENRGTGENYGYTF,TGTGCCAGCAGTGAAAATCGGGGGACAGGGGAGAACTATGGCTACACCTTC
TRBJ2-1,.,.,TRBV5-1,CASSLAGTGYNEQFF,TGCGCCAGCAGCTTGGCGGGAACGGGCTACAATGAGCAGTTCTTC
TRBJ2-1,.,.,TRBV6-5,CASSYSASDNEQFF,TGTGCCAGCAGTTACTCCGCTAGCGACAATGAGCAGTTCTTC
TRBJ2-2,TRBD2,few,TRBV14,CASSLLAGAYTGELFF,TGTGCCAGCAGCCTTCTAGCGGGAGCCTACACCGGGGAGCTGTTTTTT
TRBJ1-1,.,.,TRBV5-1,CASSFGDGNTEAFF,TGCGCCAGCAGCTTCGGAGACGGGAACACTGAAGCTTTCTTT
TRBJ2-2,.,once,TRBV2,CASTITGNSQAGELFF,TGTGCCAGCACAATAACAGGGAATTCCCAAGCCGGGGAGCTGTTTTTT
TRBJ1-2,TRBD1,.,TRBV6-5,CASSTRTGLYGYTF,TGTGCCAGCAGTACCCGGACAGGCCTCTATGGCTACACCTTC
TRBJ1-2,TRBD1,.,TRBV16,CASSQFGQAGYGYTF,TGTGCCAGCAGCCAATTCGGACAGGCGGGCTATGGCTACACCTTC